A selection of T cell receptor beta chains follows, all from one sample in a study of identical twins. TCRdb re-called the 5' RACE reads through MiXCR, storing one row per CDR3 protein. Altogether fewer than 900,000 distinct CDR3 sequences are present, 20% to 25% being singletons, with the ten largest covering roughly 4%. The data were also submitted as part of a second study, on T cells expressing NK-cell markers.

Input material: PBMCs. The receptors derive from a woman between 18 and 29 years old in good health. Each CDR3 is given with its conserved first and last residue. Fields, in order: clone size, J gene, V gene, D gene, CDR3 protein, CDR3 DNA. A D gene is named only where the DNA matches it firmly. Size is stated for part of the rows, as once, few or many counts, or as a class when the clone is expanded.

size: few
J: TRBJ2-3
V: TRBV5-5
D: -
CDR3: CASNDRQGADTQYF
DNA: TGTGCCAGCAACGATCGCCAGGGTGCAGATACGCAGTATTTT

size: -
J: TRBJ1-2
V: TRBV5-1
D: -
CDR3: CASSFLSPDGYTF
DNA: TGCGCCAGCAGCTTTCTTTCACCCGATGGCTACACCTTC

size: few
J: TRBJ2-1
V: TRBV5-1
D: -
CDR3: CASSFTRINEQFF
DNA: TGCGCCAGCAGCTTCACTAGAATCAATGAGCAGTTCTTC

size: few
J: TRBJ2-7
V: TRBV27
D: TRBD2
CDR3: CASSALAGVYEQYF
DNA: TGTGCCAGCAGTGCACTAGCGGGAGTTTACGAGCAGTACTTC

size: -
J: TRBJ2-7
V: TRBV18
D: TRBD1
CDR3: CASSPSTGRPYEQYF
DNA: TGTGCCAGCTCCCCCTCGACAGGGCGTCCGTACGAGCAGTACTTC

size: -
J: TRBJ2-5
V: TRBV20-1
D: -
CDR3: CSATRGGAEETQYF
DNA: TGCAGTGCTACCAGAGGTGGAGCGGAAGAGACCCAGTACTTC

size: -
J: TRBJ2-3
V: TRBV4-1
D: TRBD2
CDR3: CASSQVRLAGSTDTQYF
DNA: TGCGCCAGCAGCCAAGTCCGACTAGCGGGAAGCACAGATACGCAGTATTTT

size: -
J: TRBJ2-3
V: TRBV12-3/TRBV12-4
D: TRBD1
CDR3: CASSQPGQTDTQYF
DNA: TGTGCCAGCAGTCAACCGGGACAGACAGATACGCAGTATTTT

size: -
J: TRBJ2-1
V: TRBV2
D: -
CDR3: CASTDSLYNEQFF
DNA: TGTGCCAGCACGGACAGCCTCTACAATGAGCAGTTCTTC

size: -
J: TRBJ1-6
V: TRBV20-1
D: -
CDR3: CSARGGDRTYNSPLHF
DNA: TGCAGTGCTCGAGGAGGAGACCGTACCTATAATTCACCCCTCCACTTT

size: few
J: TRBJ1-1
V: TRBV7-2
D: -
CDR3: CASSLFPLAEAFF
DNA: TGTGCCAGCAGCTTATTCCCCTTGGCTGAAGCTTTCTTT

size: once
J: TRBJ2-7
V: TRBV7-9
D: TRBD1
CDR3: CASSALGTASTYEQYF
DNA: TGTGCCAGCAGCGCGCTCGGGACAGCTTCCACCTACGAGCAGTACTTC

size: many
J: TRBJ2-2
V: TRBV4-3
D: -
CDR3: CASSPRGGSTGELFF
DNA: TGCGCCAGCAGCCCCAGGGGTGGTAGCACCGGGGAGCTGTTTTTT

size: many
J: TRBJ2-3
V: TRBV20-1
D: -
CDR3: CSAEPWATTSTDTQYF
DNA: TGCAGTGCAGAACCCTGGGCCACCACGAGCACAGATACGCAGTATTTT

size: -
J: TRBJ1-5
V: TRBV12-3/TRBV12-4
D: TRBD1
CDR3: CASSYTGGRQPQHF
DNA: TGTGCCAGCAGTTACACAGGGGGTCGCCAGCCCCAGCATTTT

size: -
J: TRBJ2-7
V: TRBV11-2
D: -
CDR3: CASSLIARTAPYEQYF
DNA: TGTGCCAGCAGCTTAATCGCTAGGACGGCTCCCTACGAGCAGTACTTC

size: -
J: TRBJ2-1
V: TRBV9
D: -
CDR3: CASSVEAHMGNEQFF
DNA: TGTGCCAGCAGCGTAGAAGCCCATATGGGCAATGAGCAGTTCTTC

size: few
J: TRBJ2-1
V: TRBV20-1
D: TRBD2
CDR3: CSARDKRLAGLPDEQFF
DNA: TGCAGTGCTAGAGATAAGCGCCTAGCGGGGCTCCCGGATGAGCAGTTCTTC

size: many
J: TRBJ2-5
V: TRBV25-1
D: -
CDR3: CASSEFSSGETQYF
DNA: TGTGCCAGCAGTGAATTCAGTTCTGGGGAGACCCAGTACTTC

size: few
J: TRBJ2-1
V: TRBV6-5
D: -
CDR3: CASSYRPVNEQFF
DNA: TGTGCCAGCAGTTACAGGCCCGTCAATGAGCAGTTCTTC

size: many
J: TRBJ1-1
V: TRBV20-1
D: -
CDR3: CSARDGQTTNTEAFF
DNA: TGCAGTGCTAGAGACGGACAGACTACTAACACTGAAGCTTTCTTT

size: few
J: TRBJ2-5
V: TRBV9
D: TRBD2
CDR3: CASSGGGYQETQYF
DNA: TGTGCCAGCAGCGGGGGGGGATACCAAGAGACCCAGTACTTC

size: many
J: TRBJ2-1
V: TRBV10-3
D: TRBD2
CDR3: CAISPTSGSQQEQFF
DNA: TGTGCCATCAGTCCGACTAGCGGGTCCCAACAAGAGCAGTTCTTC

size: few
J: TRBJ2-1
V: TRBV25-1
D: -
CDR3: CASSDPRRYNEQFF
DNA: TGTGCCAGCAGTGACCCGAGACGGTACAATGAGCAGTTCTTC

size: many
J: TRBJ2-7
V: TRBV4-1
D: -
CDR3: CASSTLRSSSYEQYF
DNA: TGCGCCAGCAGCACCTTGAGGTCGAGCTCCTACGAGCAGTACTTC

size: -
J: TRBJ2-7
V: TRBV7-9
D: -
CDR3: CASSPERGLSYEQYF
DNA: TGTGCCAGCAGCCCCGAAAGGGGCCTGTCCTACGAGCAGTACTTC

size: few
J: TRBJ2-7
V: TRBV5-1
D: TRBD1
CDR3: CASSLTGTGGAEEQYF
DNA: TGCGCCAGCAGCCTCACCGGGACAGGGGGCGCGGAGGAGCAGTACTTC

size: -
J: TRBJ2-1
V: TRBV11-1
D: TRBD2
CDR3: CASSGTLSRSGGIVTYNEQFF
DNA: TGTGCCAGCAGCGGGACCCTCTCCAGGAGCGGGGGGATTGTTACCTACAATGAGCAGTTCTTC

size: -
J: TRBJ2-1
V: TRBV11-2
D: TRBD1
CDR3: CASSLEGDRNEQFF
DNA: TGTGCCAGCAGCTTAGAAGGGGACAGAAATGAGCAGTTCTTC

size: few
J: TRBJ1-6
V: TRBV9
D: TRBD1
CDR3: CASSADRENSPLHF
DNA: TGTGCCAGCAGCGCGGACAGGGAGAATTCACCCCTCCACTTT

size: few
J: TRBJ2-5
V: TRBV12-3/TRBV12-4
D: TRBD2
CDR3: CASSVASGGAQETQYF
DNA: TGTGCCAGCAGCGTCGCTAGCGGGGGTGCGCAAGAGACCCAGTACTTC

size: -
J: TRBJ1-6
V: TRBV7-9
D: -
CDR3: CASSTGGASYNSPLHF
DNA: TGTGCCAGCAGCACCGGCGGGGCCTCCTATAATTCACCCCTCCACTTT

size: -
J: TRBJ2-5
V: TRBV11-2
D: -
CDR3: CASSSQGPGTQYF
DNA: TGTGCCAGCAGCTCCCAAGGCCCGGGGACCCAGTACTTC

size: few
J: TRBJ1-2
V: TRBV5-1
D: TRBD1
CDR3: CASSLKGQGVGYTF
DNA: TGCGCCAGCAGCTTGAAGGGACAGGGGGTTGGCTACACCTTC

size: few
J: TRBJ1-1
V: TRBV20-1
D: TRBD1
CDR3: CSASGQGDAFF
DNA: TGCAGTGCTAGTGGGCAGGGGGACGCTTTCTTT

size: -
J: TRBJ2-6
V: TRBV2
D: TRBD1
CDR3: CASRDRALRAGANVLTF
DNA: TGTGCCAGCCGGGACAGGGCCCTGCGAGCTGGGGCCAACGTCCTGACTTTC

size: -
J: TRBJ2-2
V: TRBV9
D: TRBD2
CDR3: CASSVFGPTSGTGELFF
DNA: TGTGCCAGCAGCGTATTCGGCCCAACTAGCGGTACCGGGGAGCTGTTTTTT

size: few
J: TRBJ2-3
V: TRBV12-3/TRBV12-4
D: TRBD2
CDR3: CASRPRLAGRWDTQYF
DNA: TGTGCCAGCAGACCCCGACTAGCGGGTCGTTGGGATACGCAGTATTTT

size: -
J: TRBJ2-3
V: TRBV10-1
D: -
CDR3: CASSDPRGVADTQYF
DNA: TGCGCCAGCAGTGATCCTAGAGGGGTGGCAGATACGCAGTATTTT

size: -
J: TRBJ2-7
V: TRBV15
D: -
CDR3: CATSRDGGNEQYF
DNA: TGTGCCACCAGCAGAGATGGGGGGAACGAGCAGTACTTC

size: -
J: TRBJ2-1
V: TRBV5-6
D: TRBD2
CDR3: CASSWGTSGVDEQFF
DNA: TGTGCCAGCAGCTGGGGGACTAGCGGGGTAGATGAGCAGTTCTTC

size: -
J: TRBJ2-7
V: TRBV5-1
D: TRBD1
CDR3: CASSIGQGSGYEQYF
DNA: TGCGCCAGCAGCATTGGACAGGGGAGTGGATACGAGCAGTACTTC

size: few
J: TRBJ2-3
V: TRBV12-3/TRBV12-4
D: TRBD2
CDR3: CASARYGGSNTQYF
DNA: TGTGCCAGCGCACGCTACGGGGGGTCAAATACGCAGTATTTT

size: -
J: TRBJ2-1
V: TRBV10-3
D: TRBD2
CDR3: CAISESGPGLAGGWNYNEQFF
DNA: TGTGCCATCAGTGAGTCGGGACCGGGACTAGCGGGAGGGTGGAACTACAATGAGCAGTTCTTC

size: -
J: TRBJ1-3
V: TRBV4-3
D: -
CDR3: CASSQGRAGNTIYF
DNA: TGCGCCAGCAGCCAAGGCCGGGCTGGAAACACCATATATTTT

size: few
J: TRBJ1-1
V: TRBV20-1
D: -
CDR3: CSATAWGEHTEAFF
DNA: TGCAGCGCGACTGCCTGGGGAGAACACACTGAAGCTTTCTTT

size: many
J: TRBJ1-1
V: TRBV20-1
D: -
CDR3: CSARVLGESTEAFF
DNA: TGCAGTGCTAGGGTCTTGGGGGAGTCCACTGAAGCTTTCTTT

size: -
J: TRBJ2-7
V: TRBV9
D: TRBD2
CDR3: CASSVEREFGEQYF
DNA: TGTGCCAGCAGCGTAGAGCGGGAGTTTGGCGAGCAGTACTTC

size: -
J: TRBJ2-7
V: TRBV5-1
D: -
CDR3: CASSLATPGGEQYF
DNA: TGCGCCAGCAGCTTGGCGACACCTGGGGGCGAGCAGTACTTC

size: -
J: TRBJ2-7
V: TRBV5-1
D: TRBD2
CDR3: CASSRSGGISYEQYF
DNA: TGCGCCAGCAGCCGTAGCGGGGGGATCTCCTACGAGCAGTACTTC

size: -
J: TRBJ2-7
V: TRBV29-1
D: TRBD1
CDR3: CSAEDRGQPYEQYF
DNA: TGCAGCGCCGAGGACAGGGGTCAACCCTACGAGCAGTACTTC

size: few
J: TRBJ1-1
V: TRBV5-5
D: -
CDR3: CASSFGVSLNTEAFF
DNA: TGTGCCAGCAGCTTTGGGGTGTCTCTGAACACTGAAGCTTTCTTT

size: few
J: TRBJ1-4
V: TRBV6-1
D: -
CDR3: CASRDRLNEKLFF
DNA: TGTGCCAGCAGGGACAGACTGAATGAAAAACTGTTTTTT